This T cell receptor beta chain originates from a study of blood T cell repertoires in COVID-19. At the level of the study: Cohort 3 recovered donors had two negative PCRs, clearance, or symptom resolution. The cDNA or gDNA used as material had been derived from T cells, B-cell-depleted T cells, or PBMCs.

How the authors handled the data: How many nucleated cells were present was estimated from reference gene primer amplification. Sequenced by immunoSEQ multiplex PCR; TCRdb stores in-frame clones only, minus some. The V and J calls and clone size come from that table; D and trimming were worked out from the DNA. The sample yields about 210,000 clones, over 75% seen once. Enrollees, about 18 to 100 years old, lived in approximately 25 US areas. This CDR3 comprises 12 residues. Deletions cut 0 bases from V and 7 bases from J, with 7 bases between. Germline assignment: CDR1 SGHRS and CDR2 YFSETQ. The clonotype was recovered from a man aged 25-45 years in a cohort exposed to, infected with or recovered from COVID-19 (not recorded which). The chain recombines TRBV5-1 with TRBJ1-1; possibly TRBD1 for D (5 bases). Material: PBMCs or T cells enriched from blood (not recorded which). The CDR3 DNA follows: TGCGCCAGCAGCTTGGACGGACATGAAGCTTTCTTT. As protein: CASSLDGHEAFF.